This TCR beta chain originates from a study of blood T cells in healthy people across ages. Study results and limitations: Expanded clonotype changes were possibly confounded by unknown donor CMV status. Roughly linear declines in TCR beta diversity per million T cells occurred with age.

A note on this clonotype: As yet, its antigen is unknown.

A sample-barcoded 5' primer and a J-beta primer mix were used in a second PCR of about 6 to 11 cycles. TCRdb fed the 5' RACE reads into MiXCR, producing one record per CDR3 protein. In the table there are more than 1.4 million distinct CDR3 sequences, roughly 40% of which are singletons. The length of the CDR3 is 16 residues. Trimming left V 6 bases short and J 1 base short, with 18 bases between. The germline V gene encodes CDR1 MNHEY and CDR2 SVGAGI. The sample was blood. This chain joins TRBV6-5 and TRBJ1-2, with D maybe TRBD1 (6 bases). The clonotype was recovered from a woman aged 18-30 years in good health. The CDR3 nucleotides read TGTGCCAGCAGCCCCCTGGGGGCCGGGTATAACTATGGCTACACCTTC. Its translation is CASSPLGAGYNYGYTF.